Listed below are T cell receptor beta chains from one sample, sequenced in a study of cytomegalovirus exposure and HLA in healthy donors. Only in-frame clones appear in the TCRdb table, and some are missing; sequencing was by immunoSEQ multiplex PCR. Of approximately 150,000 clones in the sample, around four fifths are singletons; the top ten hold 1.3%. Sample: PBMCs. These receptors were collected from a woman between 50 and 59 years old in good health and CMV-seronegative. The CDR3 runs from the conserved cysteine through the conserved F or W. The D gene is left open where the match is weak. Size values are once, few and many counts, or a class for expanded clones, and some rows have none.

j_call	d_call	v_call	clone_size	cdr3_aa	cdr3_nt
TRBJ2-3	TRBD1	TRBV12-5	.	CASGLAPGTGSTDTQYF	TGTGCTAGTGGTTTGGCCCCCGGGACAGGAAGCACAGATACGCAGTATTTT
TRBJ1-1	.	TRBV6-5	few	CASSYSILKNREAFF	TGTGCCAGCAGTTACTCGATCCTAAAAAACCGTGAAGCTTTCTTT
TRBJ2-1	TRBD2	TRBV5-4	.	CASSSGTSGRVGEQFF	TGTGCCAGCAGCTCCGGGACTAGCGGGAGGGTAGGTGAGCAGTTCTTC
TRBJ1-2	.	TRBV4-2	.	CASSQEGSRNYGYTF	TGTGCCAGCAGCCAAGAGGGCAGCCGAAACTATGGCTACACCTTC
TRBJ2-7	.	TRBV20-1	.	CSPARVNEQYF	TGCAGTCCCGCGCGGGTGAACGAGCAGTACTTC
TRBJ2-7	.	TRBV7-9	once	CASSSGIQGRAYEQYF	TGTGCCAGCAGCTCCGGCATCCAGGGGCGGGCCTACGAGCAGTACTTC
TRBJ2-2	.	TRBV4-3	.	CASSPWTATGELFF	TGCGCCAGCAGCCCGTGGACAGCCACCGGGGAGCTGTTTTTT
TRBJ2-1	TRBD1	TRBV19	.	CASSMGQGWNEQFF	TGTGCCAGTAGTATGGGACAGGGGTGGAATGAGCAGTTCTTC
TRBJ2-1	TRBD1	TRBV19	.	CASSTYRGSYNEQFF	TGTGCCAGTAGTACCTACAGGGGGTCCTACAATGAGCAGTTCTTC
TRBJ1-1	TRBD1	TRBV7-9	few	CASSLGTGGSRNTEAFF	TGTGCCAGCAGCTTGGGGACAGGGGGCTCCCGTAACACTGAAGCTTTCTTT
TRBJ2-5	TRBD2	TRBV15	.	CATSRPRTSGSEGETQYF	TGTGCCACCAGCAGACCCAGGACTAGCGGGAGTGAGGGAGAGACCCAGTACTTC
TRBJ2-3	TRBD2	TRBV4-2	.	CASSQGGGGAGTDTQYF	TGTGCCAGCAGCCAAGGGGGCGGGGGGGCGGGCACAGATACGCAGTATTTT
TRBJ2-7	.	TRBV4-3	.	CASSQGTVYEQYF	TGCGCCAGCAGCCAAGGGACAGTATACGAGCAGTACTTC
TRBJ2-5	TRBD1	TRBV7-9	.	CASSLTGNKQETQYF	TGTGCCAGCAGCCTGACAGGGAACAAACAAGAGACCCAGTACTTC
TRBJ1-1	.	TRBV5-4	.	CASSLGGPGANTEAFF	TGTGCCAGCAGCTTGGGAGGCCCAGGGGCGAACACTGAAGCTTTCTTT
TRBJ1-6	TRBD1	TRBV7-9	.	CASSSPTGLTYNSPLHF	TGTGCCAGCAGCTCTCCGACAGGGTTAACCTATAATTCACCCCTCCACTTT
TRBJ2-1	TRBD2	TRBV11-2	.	CASNPSGGQGEQFF	TGTGCCAGCAATCCTAGCGGGGGGCAGGGTGAGCAGTTCTTC
TRBJ2-1	.	TRBV11-2	few	CASSFYWGELNNEQFF	TGTGCCAGCAGCTTCTATTGGGGAGAACTCAACAATGAGCAGTTCTTC
TRBJ2-3	.	TRBV7-2	.	CASSSYTDTQYF	TGTGCCAGCAGCTCCTACACAGATACGCAGTATTTT
TRBJ1-4	.	TRBV7-2	few	CASSPLTNEKLFF	TGTGCCAGCAGCCCCCTGACTAATGAAAAACTGTTTTTT
TRBJ1-4	.	TRBV6-5	.	CASSYSRTGGEKLFF	TGTGCCAGCAGTTACTCTCGGACCGGGGGTGAAAAACTGTTTTTT
TRBJ2-4	.	TRBV5-4	.	CASSLVESAKNIQYF	TGTGCCAGCAGCTTGGTGGAGAGCGCCAAAAACATTCAGTACTTC
TRBJ1-5	.	TRBV7-2	.	CASSLGYRTDYSNQPQHF	TGTGCCAGCAGCCTGGGCTACAGGACGGACTATAGCAATCAGCCCCAGCATTTT
TRBJ2-2	.	TRBV7-6	.	CASSPLGSGELFF	TGTGCCAGCAGCCCCCTAGGATCCGGGGAGCTGTTTTTT
TRBJ2-3	TRBD2	TRBV6-6	.	CASCSGRNVADTQYF	TGTGCCAGTTGTAGCGGGAGGAATGTGGCAGATACGCAGTATTTT
TRBJ2-3	TRBD2	TRBV19	.	CASSPSGGSADTQYF	TGTGCCAGTAGTCCTAGCGGGGGGTCTGCAGATACGCAGTATTTT
TRBJ2-3	TRBD2	TRBV2	.	CASSRTSGGTGRSTDTQYF	TGTGCCAGCAGTAGGACTAGCGGGGGGACGGGACGGTCCACAGATACGCAGTATTTT
TRBJ1-1	.	TRBV10-3	.	CAISPNPNTEAFF	TGTGCCATCAGTCCCAATCCGAACACTGAAGCTTTCTTT
TRBJ2-5	.	TRBV29-1	.	CSVSLARGETQYF	TGCAGCGTTTCCTTAGCGAGGGGGGAGACCCAGTACTTC
TRBJ2-4	TRBD2	TRBV10-3	.	CAISESLGTSVWGNIQYF	TGTGCCATCAGTGAGTCGCTCGGGACTAGCGTCTGGGGAAACATTCAGTACTTC
TRBJ2-2	TRBD2	TRBV2	.	CASKLAGGNTGELFF	TGTGCCAGCAAACTAGCGGGAGGGAACACCGGGGAGCTGTTTTTT
TRBJ1-1	TRBD1	TRBV7-9	.	CASSSQGITEAFF	TGTGCCAGCAGCTCACAGGGGATCACTGAAGCTTTCTTT
TRBJ1-5	TRBD1	TRBV6-6	once	CASSYSHRGDQPQHF	TGTGCCAGCAGTTACTCCCACAGGGGGGATCAGCCCCAGCATTTT
TRBJ1-2	.	TRBV28	.	CASSLSRAIYGYTF	TGTGCCAGCAGTTTGTCGCGGGCTATCTATGGCTACACCTTC
TRBJ1-2	TRBD1	TRBV29-1	.	CSVGQNYGYTF	TGCAGCGTGGGACAGAACTATGGCTACACCTTC
TRBJ2-7	TRBD2	TRBV7-6	many	CASSTPGTSGGYEQYF	TGTGCCAGCAGTACCCCGGGGACTAGCGGGGGCTACGAGCAGTACTTC
TRBJ2-7	.	TRBV4-3	.	CATSPRDTTYEQYF	TGCGCCACCAGCCCTCGGGACACCACGTACGAGCAGTACTTC
TRBJ1-1	TRBD1	TRBV7-9	.	CASSPRQGAVTEAFF	TGTGCCAGCAGCCCACGACAGGGGGCGGTCACTGAAGCTTTCTTT
TRBJ2-7	TRBD2	TRBV28	.	CASRTSGSSYEQYF	TGTGCCAGCAGGACTAGCGGGAGCTCCTACGAGCAGTACTTC
TRBJ1-2	.	TRBV5-1	.	CASSLGVGANYGYTF	TGCGCCAGCAGCTTGGGGGTCGGAGCTAACTATGGCTACACCTTC
TRBJ1-5	.	TRBV7-2	few	CASSLGGVSNQPQHF	TGTGCCAGCAGCTTAGGGGGGGTTAGCAATCAGCCCCAGCATTTT
TRBJ1-2	TRBD1	TRBV6-5	.	CASSYSYRGKGGYTF	TGTGCCAGCAGTTACTCTTACAGGGGAAAAGGTGGCTACACCTTC
TRBJ2-5	.	TRBV7-2	.	CASRAGPQETQYF	TGTGCCAGCAGGGCGGGACCACAAGAGACCCAGTACTTC
TRBJ2-1	TRBD2	TRBV11-3	.	CASSQGAGTYNEQFF	TGTGCCAGCTCCCAAGGAGCGGGGACCTACAATGAGCAGTTCTTC
TRBJ2-2	TRBD1	TRBV5-1	.	CASTSTGATGELFF	TGCGCCAGCACCTCTACAGGGGCGACCGGGGAGCTGTTTTTT